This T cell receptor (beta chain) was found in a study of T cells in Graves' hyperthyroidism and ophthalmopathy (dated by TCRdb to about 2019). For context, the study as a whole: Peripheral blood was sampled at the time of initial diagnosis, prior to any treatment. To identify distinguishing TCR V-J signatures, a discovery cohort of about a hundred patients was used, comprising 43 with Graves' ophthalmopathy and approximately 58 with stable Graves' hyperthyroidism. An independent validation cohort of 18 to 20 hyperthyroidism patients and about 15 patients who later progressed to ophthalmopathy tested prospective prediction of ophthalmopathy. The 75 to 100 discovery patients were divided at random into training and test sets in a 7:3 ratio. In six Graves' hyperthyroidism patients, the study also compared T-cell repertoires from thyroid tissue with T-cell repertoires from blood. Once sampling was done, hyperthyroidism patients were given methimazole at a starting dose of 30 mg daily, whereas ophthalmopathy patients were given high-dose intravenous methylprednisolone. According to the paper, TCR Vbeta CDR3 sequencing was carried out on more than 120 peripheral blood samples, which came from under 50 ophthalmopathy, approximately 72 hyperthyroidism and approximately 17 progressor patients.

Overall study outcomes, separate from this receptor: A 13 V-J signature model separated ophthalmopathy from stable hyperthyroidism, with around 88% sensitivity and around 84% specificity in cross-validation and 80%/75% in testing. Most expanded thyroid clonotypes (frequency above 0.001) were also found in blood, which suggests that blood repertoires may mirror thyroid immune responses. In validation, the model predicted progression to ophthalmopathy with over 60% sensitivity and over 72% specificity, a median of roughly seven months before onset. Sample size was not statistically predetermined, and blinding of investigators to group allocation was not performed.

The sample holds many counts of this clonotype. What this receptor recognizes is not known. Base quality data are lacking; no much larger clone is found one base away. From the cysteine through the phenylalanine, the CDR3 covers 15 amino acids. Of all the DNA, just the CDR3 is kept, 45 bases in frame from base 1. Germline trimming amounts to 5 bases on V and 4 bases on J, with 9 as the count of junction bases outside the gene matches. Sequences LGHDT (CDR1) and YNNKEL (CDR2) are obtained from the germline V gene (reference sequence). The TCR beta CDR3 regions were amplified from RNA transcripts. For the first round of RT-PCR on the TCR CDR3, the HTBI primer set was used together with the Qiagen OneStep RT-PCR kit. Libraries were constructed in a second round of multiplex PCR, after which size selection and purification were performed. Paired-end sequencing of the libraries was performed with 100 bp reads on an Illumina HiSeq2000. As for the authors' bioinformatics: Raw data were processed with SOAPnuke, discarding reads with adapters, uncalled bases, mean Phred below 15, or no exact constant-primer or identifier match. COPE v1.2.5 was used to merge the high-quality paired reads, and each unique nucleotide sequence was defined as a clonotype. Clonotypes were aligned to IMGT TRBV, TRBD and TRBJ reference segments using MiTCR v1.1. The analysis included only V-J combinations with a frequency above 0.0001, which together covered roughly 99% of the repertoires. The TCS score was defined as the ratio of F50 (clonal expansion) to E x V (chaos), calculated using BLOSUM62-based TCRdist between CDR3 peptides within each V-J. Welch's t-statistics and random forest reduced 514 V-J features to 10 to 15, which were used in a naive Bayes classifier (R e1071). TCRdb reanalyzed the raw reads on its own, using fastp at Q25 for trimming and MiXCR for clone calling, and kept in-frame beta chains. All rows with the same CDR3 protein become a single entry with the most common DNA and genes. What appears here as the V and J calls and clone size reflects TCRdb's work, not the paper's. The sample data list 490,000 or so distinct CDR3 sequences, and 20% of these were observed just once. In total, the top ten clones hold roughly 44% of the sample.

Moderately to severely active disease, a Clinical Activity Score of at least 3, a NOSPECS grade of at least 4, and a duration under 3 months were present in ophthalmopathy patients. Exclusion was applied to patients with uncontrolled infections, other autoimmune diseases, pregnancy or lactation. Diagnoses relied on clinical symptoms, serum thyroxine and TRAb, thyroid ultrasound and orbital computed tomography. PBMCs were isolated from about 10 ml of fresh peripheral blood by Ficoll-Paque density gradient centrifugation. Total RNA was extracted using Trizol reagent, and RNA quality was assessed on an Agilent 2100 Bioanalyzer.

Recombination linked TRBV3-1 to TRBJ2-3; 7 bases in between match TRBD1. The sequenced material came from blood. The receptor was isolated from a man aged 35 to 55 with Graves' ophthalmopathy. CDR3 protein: CASSWAAGGADTQYF. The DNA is TGTGCCAGCAGCTGGGCGGCAGGGGGAGCAGATACGCAGTATTTT.